The sequence of this TCR beta chain was determined in a study of T cells in localized non-small cell lung cancer. Study-wide results and limits: Among the top 100 tumor clones, a median 57 appeared in adjacent lung. Peak T cell clonality was found in uninvolved adjacent lung, exceeding tumor. In the blood, greater T cell density corresponded to longer overall survival.

The data were produced by immunoSEQ multiplex PCR, yet TCRdb's version contains in-frame clones alone and is incomplete. This table has roughly 30,000 clones, approximately 92% appearing once. Concerning this clone itself: Its antigen is as yet unknown.

Per germline, CDR1 MNHNS and CDR2 SASEGT. The CDR3 runs to 15 residues. With V trimmed by 4 bases and J by 3 bases, 1 base remained unmatched. The origin of this receptor is a woman aged 40 to 75 with stage III lung adenocarcinoma. V is TRBV6-1 and J is TRBJ2-1, with 12 bases aligning to TRBD2. The sample here was peripheral blood mononuclear cells, taken before any cancer treatment. For the CDR3, the DNA is TGTGCCAGCAGTGCGGGACTAGCGGGCTACAATGAGCAGTTCTTC. Encoded protein: CASSAGLAGYNEQFF.